These 9 T cell receptor beta chains originate from one sample sequenced in a study of shared clonotypes between healthy human individuals. This table comes from immunoSEQ multiplex PCR, and its TCRdb copy is limited to in-frame clones, with some not included. The profile covers about 2.1 million clones, with about 93% appearing a single time and about 1.7% taken by the ten largest. Terminally differentiated effector memory CD45RA+ cells were left out of the naive CD8 fraction, which was CD45RO-negative and positively selected for CCR7. Input material: naive CD8+ T cells from PBMCs. The receptors stem from a man between 18 and 29 years old in good health. Some clones in this sample may be carry-over from other donors' samples.

The chain employs TRBV7-3 and TRBJ2-1; no definite D call. The CDR3 is 11 amino acids. Trimming took off 6 bases at V and 7 bases at J, with 7 bases between the two ends. In germline, CDR1 is SGHTA, CDR2 FQGTGA. This chain's CDR3 is CASSPGNEQFF. CDR3 sequence (DNA): TGTGCCAGCAGTCCAGGTAATGAGCAGTTCTTC.

A few counts support this clone. Other nucleotide sequences in the sample specify the same CDR3. The chain links TRBV9 to TRBJ1-3; unclear D gene. The germline gives CDR1 SGDLS, CDR2 YYNGEE. Trimming took off 2 bases at V and 4 bases at J, with 10 bases between the two ends. This CDR3 region has 14 residues. CDR3 amino acids: CASSVGGRGNTIYF. Here the CDR3 DNA reads TGTGCCAGCAGCGTGGGAGGGCGAGGAAACACCATATATTTT. Supplemented by reference TRBV9 and TRBJ1-3, the full variable domain reads DSGVTQTPKHLITATGQRVTLRCSPRSGDLSVYWYQQSLDQGLQFLIQYYNGEERAKGNILERFSAQQFPDLHSELNLSSLELGDSALYFCASSVGGRGNTIYFGEGSWLTVV.

V and J are TRBV7-9 and TRBJ2-3; a weak D match, TRBD2 (6 bases). V lost 5 bases and J lost 2, with 20 bases in between. This CDR3 is built from 17 residues. Germline lookup yields CDR1 SEHNR and CDR2 FQNEAQ (reference sequence). The CDR3 sequence: CASSDTRDLAATDTQYF. DNA for the CDR3: TGTGCCAGCAGCGACACCCGGGACTTAGCTGCCACAGATACGCAGTATTTT.

V is TRBV7-2 and J is TRBJ2-1; 11 nucleotides agree with TRBD2. The ends lost 5 bases at V and 4 bases at J; junction bases unmatched: 4. The V gene's germline CDR1 is SGHTA and CDR2 FQGNSA. The CDR3 is 15 amino acids. The CDR3, as DNA: TGTGCCAGCAGCATTGGGACTAGCGGATACAATGAGCAGTTCTTC. As protein: CASSIGTSGYNEQFF.

The chain combines TRBV6-6 with TRBJ1-1; 8 bases map to TRBD1. J gave up 7 bases and V 6 bases, and 10 bases lay outside the gene matches. This CDR3 has 14 residues. Per the germline V gene, CDR1 is MNHNY and CDR2 is SVGAGI (reference sequence). CDR3 DNA sequence: TGTGCCAGCAGCCGCGGACAGGGACCCCTTGAAGCTTTCTTT. Its protein product is CASSRGQGPLEAFF.

The V gene is TRBV7-9, the J gene TRBJ1-1; no clear D. Trimming took 5 bases from V and 1 from J, leaving 11 bases between them. Per germline, CDR1 SEHNR and CDR2 FQNEAQ (reference sequence). This CDR3 is 14 amino acids long. The CDR3 bases are TGTGCCAGCAGCGGCGAAGTAAGGAACACTGAAGCTTTCTTT. Amino acid sequence: CASSGEVRNTEAFF.

The chain is built from TRBV5-7 and TRBJ2-4; D tentatively reads TRBD1 or TRBD2 (5 bases each). Being an ORF, TRBV5-7 has a function that is uncertain. Trimming removed 0 bases at V and 14 bases at J, with 6 bases between. The CDR3 is 10 residues long. The CDR3 region has the DNA TGTGCCAGCAGCTTGGGGGGGAAGTACTTC. It yields the protein CASSLGGKYF.

J is TRBJ2-5 and V is TRBV5-6; TRBD2 aligns across 8 bases. Germline V gene sequence: CDR1 SGHDT, CDR2 YYEEEE. V shed 5 bases and J 5 bases; nucleotides not matched to a gene: 8. This CDR3 is 14 amino acids long. DNA for the CDR3: TGTGCCAGCAGTCAACCGGGACTAGAGGAGACCCAGTACTTC. Amino acids: CASSQPGLEETQYF.

CDR3: CASSLYMVASLRETQYF. The CDR3 bases are TGTGCCAGCAGTTTATATATGGTTGCTAGTCTGCGAGAGACCCAGTACTTC. The chain carries TRBV27 and TRBJ2-5; unclear D gene. Germline V gene data show CDR1 as MNHEY and CDR2 as SMNVEV (reference sequence). The CDR3 contains 17 residues. Trimming shortened V by 1 base and J by 4 bases, and 19 bases separated the two germline ends.